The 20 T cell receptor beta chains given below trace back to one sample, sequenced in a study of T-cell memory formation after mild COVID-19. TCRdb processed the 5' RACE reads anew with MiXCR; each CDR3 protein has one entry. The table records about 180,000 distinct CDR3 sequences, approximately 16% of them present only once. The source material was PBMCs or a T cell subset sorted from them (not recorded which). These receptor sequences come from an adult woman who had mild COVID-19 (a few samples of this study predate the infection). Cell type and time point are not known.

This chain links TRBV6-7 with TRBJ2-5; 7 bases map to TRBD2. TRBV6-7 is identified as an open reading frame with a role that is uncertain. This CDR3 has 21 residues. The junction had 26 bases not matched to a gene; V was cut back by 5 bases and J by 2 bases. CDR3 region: CASSQILRSGPESGIQETQYF. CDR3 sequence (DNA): TGTGCCAGCAGTCAAATTTTACGTTCCGGGCCTGAAAGCGGGATACAAGAGACCCAGTACTTC.

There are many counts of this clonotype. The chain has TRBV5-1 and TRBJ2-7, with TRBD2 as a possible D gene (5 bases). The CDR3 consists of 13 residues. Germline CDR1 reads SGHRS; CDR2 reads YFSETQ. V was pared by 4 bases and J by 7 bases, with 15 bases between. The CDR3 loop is CASSVWAEREQYF. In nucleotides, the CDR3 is TGCGCCAGCAGCGTATGGGCCGAGCGGGAGCAGTACTTC.

The chain's CDR3 is CATSRKDRYEQYF. In DNA form, the CDR3 reads TGTGCCACCAGTCGTAAGGACAGATACGAGCAGTACTTC. This chain uses TRBV24-1 with TRBJ2-7, with TRBD1 as a possible D gene (6 bases). With 6 bases removed from V and 4 bases from J, the gap between germline ends came to 12 bases. The CDR3 length is 13 residues. Germline V gene sequence: CDR1 KGHDR, CDR2 SFDVKD.

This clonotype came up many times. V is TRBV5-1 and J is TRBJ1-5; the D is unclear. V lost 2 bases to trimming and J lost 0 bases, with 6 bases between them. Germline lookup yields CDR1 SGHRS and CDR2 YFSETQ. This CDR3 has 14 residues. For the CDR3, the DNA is TGCGCCAGCAGCTTTCTAGATAGCAATCAGCCCCAGCATTTT. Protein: CASSFLDSNQPQHF.

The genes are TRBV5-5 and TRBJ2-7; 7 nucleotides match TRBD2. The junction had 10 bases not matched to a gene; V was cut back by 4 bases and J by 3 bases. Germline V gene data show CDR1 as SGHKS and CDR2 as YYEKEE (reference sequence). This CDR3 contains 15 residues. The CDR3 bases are TGTGCCAGCAGCGCGGGCGTAGGGGAGGGCTACGAGCAGTACTTC. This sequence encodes CASSAGVGEGYEQYF.

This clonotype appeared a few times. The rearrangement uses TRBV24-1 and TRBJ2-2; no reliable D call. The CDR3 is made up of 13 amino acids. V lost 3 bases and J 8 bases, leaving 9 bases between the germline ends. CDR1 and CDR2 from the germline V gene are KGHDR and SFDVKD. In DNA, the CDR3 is TGTGCCACCAGTGATCCTCACTTGGGGGAGCTGTTTTTT. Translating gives CATSDPHLGELFF.

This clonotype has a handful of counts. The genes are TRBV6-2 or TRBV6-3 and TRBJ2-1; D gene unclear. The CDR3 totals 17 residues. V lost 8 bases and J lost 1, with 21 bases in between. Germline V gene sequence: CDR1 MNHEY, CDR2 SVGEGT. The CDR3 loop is CASRPSGRSLSYNEQFF. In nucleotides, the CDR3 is TGTGCCAGCCGTCCCTCTGGACGTAGTCTTTCCTACAATGAGCAGTTCTTC.

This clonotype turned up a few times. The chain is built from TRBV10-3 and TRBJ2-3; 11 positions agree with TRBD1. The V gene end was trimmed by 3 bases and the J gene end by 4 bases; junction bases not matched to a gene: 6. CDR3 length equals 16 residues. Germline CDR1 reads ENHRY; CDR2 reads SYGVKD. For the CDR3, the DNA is TGTGCCATCAGTGATTTCCCGGACAGGGGGCCAGATACGCAGTATTTT. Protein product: CAISDFPDRGPDTQYF.

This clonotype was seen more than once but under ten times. The CDR3 region has the DNA TGTGCCAGCAGCACAATCGGGCGGGGCGATTACAATGAGCAGTTCTTC. Its translation: CASSTIGRGDYNEQFF. This chain connects TRBV27 to TRBJ2-1, with D possibly matching TRBD2 (6 bases). This CDR3 has 16 amino acids. Between the trimmed V and J ends, which lost 6 bases and 4 bases, there was a span of 19 bases. Germline CDR1 MNHEY, CDR2 SMNVEV (reference sequence).

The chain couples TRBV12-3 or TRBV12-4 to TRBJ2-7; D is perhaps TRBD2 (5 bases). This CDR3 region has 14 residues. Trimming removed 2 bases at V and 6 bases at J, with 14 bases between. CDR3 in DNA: TGTGCCAGCAGTTTATGGGAGCTGACGAGCGAGCAGTACTTC. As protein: CASSLWELTSEQYF.

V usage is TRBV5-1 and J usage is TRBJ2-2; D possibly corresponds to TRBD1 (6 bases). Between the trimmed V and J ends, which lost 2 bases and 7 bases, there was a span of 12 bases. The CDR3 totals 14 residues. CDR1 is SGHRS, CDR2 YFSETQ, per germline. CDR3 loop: CASSLQQGLGELFF. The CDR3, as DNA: TGCGCCAGCAGCTTACAGCAGGGGCTCGGGGAGCTGTTTTTT.

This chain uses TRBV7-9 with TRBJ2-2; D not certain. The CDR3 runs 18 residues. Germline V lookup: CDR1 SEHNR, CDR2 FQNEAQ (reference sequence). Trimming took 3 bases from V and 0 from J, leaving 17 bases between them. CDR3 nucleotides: TGTGCCAGCAGCTTGCGTCCGTTGGCGTCCCCGAACACCGGGGAGCTGTTTTTT. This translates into CASSLRPLASPNTGELFF.

In DNA, the CDR3 is TGTGCCAGCAGCCAAGCAGGTCTAGCGGGAGGGCCACAAGAGACCCAGTACTTC. Protein: CASSQAGLAGGPQETQYF. This chain uses TRBV3-1 with TRBJ2-5; 12 bases fit TRBD2. V lost 1 base, J lost 2 bases, and 8 bases stayed unmatched. CDR1 and CDR2 from the germline V gene are LGHDT and YNNKEL (reference sequence). The CDR3 runs to 18 residues.

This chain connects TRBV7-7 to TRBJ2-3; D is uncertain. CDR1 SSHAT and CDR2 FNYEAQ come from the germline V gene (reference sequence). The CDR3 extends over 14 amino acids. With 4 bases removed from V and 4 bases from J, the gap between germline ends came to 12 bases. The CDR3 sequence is CASSSATASDTQYF. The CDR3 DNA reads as TGTGCCAGCAGCTCCGCTACAGCCTCAGATACGCAGTATTTT.

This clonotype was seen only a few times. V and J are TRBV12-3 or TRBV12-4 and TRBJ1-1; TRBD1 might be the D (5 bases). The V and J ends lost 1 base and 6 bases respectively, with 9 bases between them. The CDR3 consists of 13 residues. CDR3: CASSLGQRAEAFF. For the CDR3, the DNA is TGTGCCAGCAGTTTAGGACAGCGGGCTGAAGCTTTCTTT.

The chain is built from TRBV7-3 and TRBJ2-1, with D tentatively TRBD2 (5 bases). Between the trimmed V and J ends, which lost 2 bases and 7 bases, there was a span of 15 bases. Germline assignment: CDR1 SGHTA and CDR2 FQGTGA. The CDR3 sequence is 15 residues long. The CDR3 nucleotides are TGTGCCAGCAGCTTAGATGGTGGGAGTTGGAATGAGCAGTTCTTC. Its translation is CASSLDGGSWNEQFF.

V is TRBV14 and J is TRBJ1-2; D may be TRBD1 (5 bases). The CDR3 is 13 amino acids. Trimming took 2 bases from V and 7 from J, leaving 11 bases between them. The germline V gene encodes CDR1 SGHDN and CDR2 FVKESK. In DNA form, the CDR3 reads TGTGCCAGCAGCCAACAGGGCTACGGTGGCTACACCTTC. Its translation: CASSQQGYGGYTF.

The chain's CDR3 is CASSVLLGGGTDTQYF. In nucleotides, the CDR3 is TGTGCCAGCAGCGTCCTTCTGGGGGGAGGCACAGATACGCAGTATTTT. The V and J genes are TRBV9 and TRBJ2-3, with TRBD2 as a possible D gene (6 bases). The CDR3 is 16 residues long. Per germline, CDR1 SGDLS and CDR2 YYNGEE. V shed 2 bases and J shed 1 base, with 14 bases lying between them.

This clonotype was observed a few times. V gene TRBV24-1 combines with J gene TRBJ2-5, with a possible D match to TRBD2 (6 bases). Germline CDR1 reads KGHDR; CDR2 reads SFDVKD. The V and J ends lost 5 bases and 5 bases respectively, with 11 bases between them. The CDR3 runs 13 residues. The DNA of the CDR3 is TGTGCCACCAGTGTCGCGGGGTTTGAGACCCAGTACTTC. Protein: CATSVAGFETQYF.

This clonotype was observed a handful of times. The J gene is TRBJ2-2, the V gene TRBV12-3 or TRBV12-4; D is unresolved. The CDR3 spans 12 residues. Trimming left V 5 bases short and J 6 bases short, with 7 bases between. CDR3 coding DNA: TGTGCCAGCAGTCAAGATGCCGGGGAGCTGTTTTTT. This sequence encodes CASSQDAGELFF.